These 7 T cell receptor beta chains came from one sample sequenced in a study of T-cell reconstitution after alpha-beta-depleted transplantation in children. During its preparation, the TCRbeta library received unique molecular identifiers. Each CDR3 protein is one row after TCRdb ran MiXCR on the PCR reads. The top ten clones hold 2.2% of a sample with about 590,000 distinct CDR3 sequences, under 15% of them seen once. The sequences come from PBMCs, mostly from graft donor cells, collected 360 days after TCRalphabeta/CD19-depleted stem cell transplant. Receptor source: a male patient younger than 18 who had a stem cell transplant for acute myeloid leukemia, so the T cells may come from the graft donor.

This clonotype appeared a few times. The gene calls are TRBV20-1 and TRBJ2-1, with 7 bases aligning to TRBD2. Germline V gene data show CDR1 as DFQATT and CDR2 as SNEGSKA (reference sequence). The CDR3 is 17 residues long. Trimming at V came to 2 bases and at J to 5 bases, leaving 15 bases not matched to a gene. DNA for the CDR3: TGCAGTGCTAGATTTTGGAGCGGGACCTGGGTTGACAATGAGCAGTTCTTC. This codes for CSARFWSGTWVDNEQFF.

This chain uses TRBV19 with TRBJ1-5; weak D call: TRBD1 (5 bases). Trimming took 6 bases from V and 7 from J, leaving 13 bases between them. Per germline, CDR1 LNHDA and CDR2 SQIVND (reference sequence). This CDR3 is built from 13 residues. CDR3 in DNA: TGTGCCAGTAGGGGCCAGGGCGAACAGCCCCAGCATTTT. Encoded protein: CASRGQGEQPQHF. Full variable domain (remainder filled in from reference TRBV19 and TRBJ1-5): DGGITQSPKYLFRKEGQNVTLSCEQNLNHDAMYWYRQDPGQGLRLIYYSQIVNDFQKGDIAEGYSVSREKKESFPLTVTSAQKNPTAFYLCASRGQGEQPQHFGDGTRLSIL.

This clonotype was counted many times. This chain connects TRBV4-3 to TRBJ2-7; 14 bases are a match to TRBD2. The germline V gene encodes CDR1 LGHNA and CDR2 YSLEER. V shed 5 bases and J 3 bases; nucleotides not matched to a gene: 3. This CDR3 region has 15 residues. The DNA of the CDR3 is TGCGCCAGCAGCGCCGGGACTAGCGGGAGCTACGAGCAGTACTTC. Translating it yields CASSAGTSGSYEQYF.

This clonotype has ten or more counts. The chain joins TRBV12-3 or TRBV12-4 to TRBJ2-5; D call uncertain. This CDR3 has 15 amino acids. With 4 bases removed from V and 1 base from J, the gap between germline ends came to 13 bases. CDR3 coding DNA: TGTGCCAGCAGTTCCAAGGGCCCTACCCAAGAGACCCAGTACTTC. Translated, it gives CASSSKGPTQETQYF.

This rearrangement joins TRBV5-1 to TRBJ2-1; TRBD2 might be the D (5 bases). Trimming left V 4 bases short and J 2 bases short, with 37 bases between. The germline gives CDR1 SGHRS, CDR2 YFSETQ. The CDR3 contains 23 residues. CDR3 nucleotides: TGCGCCAGCAGCGAGAACGAAGTCAGCCAGCTAGCAGGAGGCCCCGGCCCCTACAATGAGCAGTTCTTC. It yields the protein CASSENEVSQLAGGPGPYNEQFF.

The genes are TRBV20-1 and TRBJ2-1; 7 nucleotides match TRBD2. The CDR3 has 15 amino acids. Per germline, CDR1 DFQATT and CDR2 SNEGSKA (reference sequence). The J segment lost 6 bases and the V segment lost 4 bases, leaving 12 bases of the junction unmatched. The CDR3 nucleotides read TGCAGTGCTACTCCCCCGTGGGAGGGCCGCAATGAGCAGTTCTTC. It translates to CSATPPWEGRNEQFF.

This chain uses TRBV5-1 with TRBJ2-3; TRBD2 matches 8 bases. This CDR3 is 19 amino acids long. Germline V gene sequence: CDR1 SGHRS, CDR2 YFSETQ. J gave up 0 bases and V 0 bases, and 12 bases lay outside the gene matches. CDR3 amino acids: CASSLAVAGRPTSTDTQYF. CDR3 nucleotide sequence: TGCGCCAGCAGCTTGGCCGTAGCGGGACGCCCTACTAGCACAGATACGCAGTATTTT.